This T cell receptor (beta chain) was documented in a study of metastatic and nonmetastatic thyroid tumors. For the study at large: Across peripheral blood and tumor or nodule tissue samples taken from malignant and benign thyroid patients, the repertoires were compared with one another.

Findings of the study overall: Benign nodules reportedly had significantly lower TCR beta diversity than malignant thyroid tumors in blood and tumor.

This clone was observed at least ten times. What it binds is not known. Authors' processing steps: A papillary thyroid cancer distant-metastasis classifier was built from CDR3 differences across clinicopathological groups. TCRdb re-called clones via MiXCR from the PCR reads. TCRdb's processing, not the authors' own work, is the source of the V and J calls. This table has roughly 30,000 clones, less than 14% appearing once. Prior to thyroid surgery, none of the patients had received any treatment. The CDR3 contains 14 residues. Trimming cost V 6 bases and J 7 bases, with 15 bases left between them. Per germline, CDR1 LNHDA and CDR2 SQIVND (reference sequence).

The chain combines TRBV19 with TRBJ2-2, with no clear D. The sample consisted of blood. The TCR was taken from a female donor with papillary thyroid cancer or a benign thyroid nodule (not recorded which). Some clones in this sample may be carry-over from other donors' samples. The CDR3 here is CASRLGPDFGELFF. CDR3 in DNA: TGTGCCAGTAGGTTAGGGCCAGATTTCGGGGAGCTGTTTTTT.